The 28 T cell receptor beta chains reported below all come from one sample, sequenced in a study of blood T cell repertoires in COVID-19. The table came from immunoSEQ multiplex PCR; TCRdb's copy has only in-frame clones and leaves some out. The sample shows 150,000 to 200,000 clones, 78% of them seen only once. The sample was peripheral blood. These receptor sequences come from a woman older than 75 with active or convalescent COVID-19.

CDR3 coding DNA: TGTGCCAGCAGTGACCAGGGACTGACCTACGAGCAGTACTTC. The encoded protein is CASSDQGLTYEQYF. The chain combines TRBV2 with TRBJ2-7, with D tentatively TRBD2 (6 bases). The CDR3 spans 14 residues. V gave up 3 bases and J gave up 2 bases, with 11 bases separating them. In germline, CDR1 is SNHLY, CDR2 FYNNEI. Variable domain in full (rest from reference TRBV2 and TRBJ2-7): EPEVTQTPSHQVTQMGQEVILRCVPISNHLYFYWYRQILGQKVEFLVSFYNNEISEKSEIFDDQFSVERPDGSNFTLKIRSTKLEDSAMYFCASSDQGLTYEQYFGPGTRLTVT.

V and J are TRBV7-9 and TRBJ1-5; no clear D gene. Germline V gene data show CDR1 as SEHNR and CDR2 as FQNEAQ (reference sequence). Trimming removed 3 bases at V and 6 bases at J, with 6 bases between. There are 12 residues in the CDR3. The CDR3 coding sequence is TGTGCCAGCAGCTTCGCGGGTCAGCCCCAGCATTTT. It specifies CASSFAGQPQHF.

The CDR3 loop is CASSLGLNYGYTF. Here the CDR3 DNA reads TGTGCCAGCAGCTTAGGGCTGAACTATGGCTACACCTTC. The chain carries TRBV11-2 and TRBJ1-2; D is unclear. Germline V gene lookup returns CDR1 SGHAT and CDR2 FQNNGV. The CDR3 length is 13 residues. Trimming removed 1 base at V and 2 bases at J, with 5 bases between.

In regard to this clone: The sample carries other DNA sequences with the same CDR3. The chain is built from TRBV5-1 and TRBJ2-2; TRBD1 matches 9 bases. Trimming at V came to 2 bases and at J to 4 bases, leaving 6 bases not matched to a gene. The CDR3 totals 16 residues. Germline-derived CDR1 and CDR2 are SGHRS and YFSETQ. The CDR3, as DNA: TGCGCCAGCAGCTTAACGGGACAGGGTGGCACCGGGGAGCTGTTTTTT. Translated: CASSLTGQGGTGELFF.

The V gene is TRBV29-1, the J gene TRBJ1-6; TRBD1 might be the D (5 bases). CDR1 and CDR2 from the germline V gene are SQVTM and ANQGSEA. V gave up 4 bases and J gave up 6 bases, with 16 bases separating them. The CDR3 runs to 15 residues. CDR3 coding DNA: TGCAGCGTTGGGTCGGGGGAAGGAATTAATTCACCCCTCCACTTT. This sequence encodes CSVGSGEGINSPLHF.

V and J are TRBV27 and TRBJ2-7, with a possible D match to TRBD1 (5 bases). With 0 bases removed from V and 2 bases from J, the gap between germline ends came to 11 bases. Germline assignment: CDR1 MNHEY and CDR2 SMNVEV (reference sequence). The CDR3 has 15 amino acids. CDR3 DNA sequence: TGTGCCAGCAGTTTATCGCGAAAGGGGCCCTACGAGCAGTACTTC. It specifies CASSLSRKGPYEQYF.

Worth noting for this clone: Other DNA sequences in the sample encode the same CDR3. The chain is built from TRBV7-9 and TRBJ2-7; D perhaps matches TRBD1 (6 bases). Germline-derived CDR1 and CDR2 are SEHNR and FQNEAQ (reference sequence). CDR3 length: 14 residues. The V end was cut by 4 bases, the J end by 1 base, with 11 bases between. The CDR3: CASSSSGVSYEQYF. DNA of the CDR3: TGTGCCAGCAGCTCCTCAGGGGTTTCCTACGAGCAGTACTTC. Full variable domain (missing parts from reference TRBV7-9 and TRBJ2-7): DTGVSQNPRHKITKRGQNVTFRCDPISEHNRLYWYRQTLGQGPEFLTYFQNEAQLEKSRLLSDRFSAERPKGSFSTLEIQRTEQGDSAMYLCASSSSGVSYEQYFGPGTRLTVT.

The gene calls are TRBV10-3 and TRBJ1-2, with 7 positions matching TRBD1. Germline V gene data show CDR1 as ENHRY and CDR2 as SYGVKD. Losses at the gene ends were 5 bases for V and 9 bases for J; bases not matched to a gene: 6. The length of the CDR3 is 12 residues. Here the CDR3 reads CAISTGQWRYTF. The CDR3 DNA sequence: TGTGCCATCAGTACGGGACAGTGGCGCTACACCTTC.

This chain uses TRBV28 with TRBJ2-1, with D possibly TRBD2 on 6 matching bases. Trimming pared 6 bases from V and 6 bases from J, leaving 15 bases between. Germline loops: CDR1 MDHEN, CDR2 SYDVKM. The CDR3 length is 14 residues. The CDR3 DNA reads TGTGCCAGCAGACCGCCGGGACTGTCCAATGAGCAGTTCTTC. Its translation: CASRPPGLSNEQFF.

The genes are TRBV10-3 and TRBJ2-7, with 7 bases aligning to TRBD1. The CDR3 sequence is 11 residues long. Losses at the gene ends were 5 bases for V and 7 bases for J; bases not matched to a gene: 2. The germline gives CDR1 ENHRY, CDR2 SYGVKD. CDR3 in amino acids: CAISKQGEQYF. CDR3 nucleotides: TGTGCCATCAGTAAACAGGGGGAGCAGTACTTC.

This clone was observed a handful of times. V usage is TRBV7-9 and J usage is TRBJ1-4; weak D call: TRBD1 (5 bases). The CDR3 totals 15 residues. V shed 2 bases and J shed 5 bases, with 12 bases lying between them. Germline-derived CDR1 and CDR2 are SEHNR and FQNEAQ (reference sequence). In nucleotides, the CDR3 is TGTGCCAGCAGCTTATCGGCAGGGAAGAATGAAAAACTGTTTTTT. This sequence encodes CASSLSAGKNEKLFF.

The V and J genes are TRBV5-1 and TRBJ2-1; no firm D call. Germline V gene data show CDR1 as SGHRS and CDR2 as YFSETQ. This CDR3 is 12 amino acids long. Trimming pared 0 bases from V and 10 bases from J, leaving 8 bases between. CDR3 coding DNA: TGCGCCAGCAGCTTGGCCGCTGGCGAGCAGTTCTTC. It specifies CASSLAAGEQFF.

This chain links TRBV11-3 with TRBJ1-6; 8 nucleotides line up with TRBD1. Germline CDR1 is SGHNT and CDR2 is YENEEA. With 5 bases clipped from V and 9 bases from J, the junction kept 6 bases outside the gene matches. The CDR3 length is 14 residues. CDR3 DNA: TGTGCCAGCAGCGCCGGGACAGGTCCTTCACCCCTCCACTTT. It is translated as CASSAGTGPSPLHF.

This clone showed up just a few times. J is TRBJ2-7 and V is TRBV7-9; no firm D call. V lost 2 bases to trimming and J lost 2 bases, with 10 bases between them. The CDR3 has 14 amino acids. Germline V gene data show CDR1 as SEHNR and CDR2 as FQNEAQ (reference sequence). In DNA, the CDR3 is TGTGCCAGCAGCTTAATTTTAGATACCTACGAGCAGTACTTC. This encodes CASSLILDTYEQYF.

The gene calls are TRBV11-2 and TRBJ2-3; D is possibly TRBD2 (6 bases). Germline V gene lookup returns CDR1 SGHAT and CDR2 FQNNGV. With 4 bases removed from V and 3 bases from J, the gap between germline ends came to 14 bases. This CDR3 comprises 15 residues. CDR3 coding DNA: TGTGCCAGCAGCTACCGGGAGAGGAGGACAGATACGCAGTATTTT. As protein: CASSYRERRTDTQYF.

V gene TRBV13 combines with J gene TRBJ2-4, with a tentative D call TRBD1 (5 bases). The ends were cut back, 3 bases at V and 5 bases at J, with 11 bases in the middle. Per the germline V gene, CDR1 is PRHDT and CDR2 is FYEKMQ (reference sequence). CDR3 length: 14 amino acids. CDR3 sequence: CASSFRVGQNIQYF. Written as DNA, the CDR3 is TGTGCCAGCAGCTTCAGGGTAGGCCAAAACATTCAGTACTTC.

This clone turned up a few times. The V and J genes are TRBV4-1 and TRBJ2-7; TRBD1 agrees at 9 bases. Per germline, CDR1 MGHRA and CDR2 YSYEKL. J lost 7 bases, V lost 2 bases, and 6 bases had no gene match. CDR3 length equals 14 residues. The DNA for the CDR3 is TGCGCCAGCAGCCAACTGGGACAGGGCGGAGAGCAGTACTTC. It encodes CASSQLGQGGEQYF.

The CDR3 nucleotides read TGTGCCAGCAGCCAAGGTTCGGGGGGTGGCTACACCTTC. It is translated as CASSQGSGGGYTF. This chain links TRBV3-1 (or the pseudogene TRBV3-2) with TRBJ1-2, with a tentative D call TRBD1 (5 bases). Trimming removed 1 base at V and 7 bases at J, with 10 bases between. The CDR3 runs 13 residues. Germline V gene sequence: CDR1 LGHDT, CDR2 YNNKEL (reference sequence).

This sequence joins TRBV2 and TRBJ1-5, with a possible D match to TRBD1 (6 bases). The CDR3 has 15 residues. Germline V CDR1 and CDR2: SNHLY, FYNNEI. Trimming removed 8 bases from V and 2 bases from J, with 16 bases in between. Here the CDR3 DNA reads TGTGCCAGCGATCAGGGGCTTTCGGGCAATCAGCCCCAGCATTTT. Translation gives CASDQGLSGNQPQHF.

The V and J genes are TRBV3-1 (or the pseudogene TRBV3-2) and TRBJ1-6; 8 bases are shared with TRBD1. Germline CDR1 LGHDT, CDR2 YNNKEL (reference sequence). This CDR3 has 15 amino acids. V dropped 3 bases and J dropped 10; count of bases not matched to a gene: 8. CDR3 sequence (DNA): TGTGCCAGCAGCCAGCGGACAGGGCAGGGCTCACCCCTCCACTTT. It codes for CASSQRTGQGSPLHF.

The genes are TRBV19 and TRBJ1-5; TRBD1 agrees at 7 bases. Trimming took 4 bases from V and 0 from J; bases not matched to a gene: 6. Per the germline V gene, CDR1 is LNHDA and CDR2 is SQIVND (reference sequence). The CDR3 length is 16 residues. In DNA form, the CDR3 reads TGTGCCAGTAGTACCGGGACAGCTTATAGCAATCAGCCCCAGCATTTT. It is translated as CASSTGTAYSNQPQHF.

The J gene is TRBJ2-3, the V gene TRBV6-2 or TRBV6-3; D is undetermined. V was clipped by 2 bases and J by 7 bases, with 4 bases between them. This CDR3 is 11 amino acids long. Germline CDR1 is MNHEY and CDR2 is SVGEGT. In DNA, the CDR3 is TGTGCCAGCAGTTACCAAAATACGCAGTATTTT. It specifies CASSYQNTQYF.

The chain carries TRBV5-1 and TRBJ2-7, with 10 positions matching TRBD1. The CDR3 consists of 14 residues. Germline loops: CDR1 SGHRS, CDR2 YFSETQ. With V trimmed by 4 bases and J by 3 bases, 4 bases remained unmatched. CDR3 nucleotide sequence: TGCGCCAGCAGCCCAGGACAGGGGGTCTACGAGCAGTACTTC. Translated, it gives CASSPGQGVYEQYF.

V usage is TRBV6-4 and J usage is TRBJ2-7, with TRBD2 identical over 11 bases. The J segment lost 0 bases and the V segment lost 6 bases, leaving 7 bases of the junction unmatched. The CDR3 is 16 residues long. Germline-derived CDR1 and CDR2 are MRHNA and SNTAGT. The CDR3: CASSHTSGGPSYEQYF. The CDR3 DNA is TGTGCCAGCAGCCACACTAGCGGGGGCCCCTCCTACGAGCAGTACTTC.

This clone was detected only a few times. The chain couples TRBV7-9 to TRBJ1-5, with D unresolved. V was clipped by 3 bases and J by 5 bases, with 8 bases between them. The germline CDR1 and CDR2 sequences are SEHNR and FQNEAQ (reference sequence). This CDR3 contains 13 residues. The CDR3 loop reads CASSFGEDQPQHF. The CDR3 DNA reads TGTGCCAGCAGCTTCGGGGAAGATCAGCCCCAGCATTTT.

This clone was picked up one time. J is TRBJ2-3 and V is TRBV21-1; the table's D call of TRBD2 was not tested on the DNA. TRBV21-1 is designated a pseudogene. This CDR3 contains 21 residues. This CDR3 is CASSKVCPTSGGNPVTDTQYF. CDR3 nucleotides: TGTGCCAGCAGCAAAGTATGCCCGACCAGCGGGGGCAACCCGGTGACAGATACGCAGTATTTT.

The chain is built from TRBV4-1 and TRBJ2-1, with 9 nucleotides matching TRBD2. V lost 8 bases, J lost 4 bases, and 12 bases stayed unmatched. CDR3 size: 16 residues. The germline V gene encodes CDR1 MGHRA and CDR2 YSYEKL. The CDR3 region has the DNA TGCGCCAGCCATCGGGGTAGCGGGGGCGCTTACAATGAGCAGTTCTTC. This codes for CASHRGSGGAYNEQFF.

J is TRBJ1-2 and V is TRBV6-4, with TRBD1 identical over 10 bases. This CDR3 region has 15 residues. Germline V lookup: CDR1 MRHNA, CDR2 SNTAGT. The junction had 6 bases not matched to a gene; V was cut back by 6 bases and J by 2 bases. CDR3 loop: CASSQGQGVNYGYTF. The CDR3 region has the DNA TGTGCCAGCAGCCAAGGACAGGGGGTAAACTATGGCTACACCTTC.